The 32 T cell receptor beta chains presented below share a single source sample, sequenced in a study of CD8 T cells in ankylosing spondylitis. In TCRdb, the 5' RACE reads were re-called with MiXCR into one record per CDR3 protein. The data hold approximately 290,000 distinct CDR3 sequences, with 20% to 25% observed a single time. Sequencing was performed on blood, either unsorted or a sorted T cell fraction (not recorded which). The receptors derive from a female donor with ankylosing spondylitis or in good health (not recorded which).

The sample holds a few counts of this clonotype. The CDR3 region is CASRPPGQGNEKLFF. CDR3 nucleotide sequence: TGTGCCAGCAGGCCCCCGGGACAGGGGAATGAAAAACTGTTTTTT. V and J are TRBV6-1 and TRBJ1-4; 10 nucleotides match TRBD1. Trimming removed 6 bases from V and 5 bases from J; junction bases left unmatched: 6. Germline V lookup: CDR1 MNHNS, CDR2 SASEGT. The CDR3 consists of 15 residues.

The chain joins TRBV20-1 to TRBJ2-2, with TRBD2 matching over 11 bases. This CDR3 contains 17 residues. CDR1 is DFQATT and CDR2 is SNEGSKA in the germline V gene (reference sequence). The trim removed 2 bases at V and 6 bases at J, leaving 11 bases unmatched. The CDR3 is CSARPPGGSGRAGELFF. Written as DNA, the CDR3 is TGCAGTGCTAGACCTCCCGGAGGTAGCGGGAGGGCCGGGGAGCTGTTTTTT.

This clonotype has ten or more counts. The chain employs TRBV20-1 and TRBJ2-3, with a possible D match to TRBD2 (5 bases). Germline CDR1 reads DFQATT; CDR2 reads SNEGSKA (reference sequence). V lost 3 bases and J lost 1, with 14 bases in between. This CDR3 has 15 amino acids. This CDR3 reads CSASEPLARTDTQYF. CDR3 nucleotide sequence: TGCAGTGCTAGTGAGCCCCTAGCCCGCACAGATACGCAGTATTTT.

This clonotype was seen a handful of times. V gene TRBV6-5 combines with J gene TRBJ1-6; D possibly corresponds to TRBD1 (5 bases). Germline lookup yields CDR1 MNHEY and CDR2 SVGAGI. Trimming stripped 4 bases from V and 7 bases from J, with 8 bases between. The CDR3 consists of 13 residues. The CDR3 bases are TGTGCCAGCAGTTGGAGGGACAATTCACCCCTCCACTTT. Translated: CASSWRDNSPLHF.

The rearrangement joins TRBV2 to TRBJ1-3; D gene uncertain. Germline V gene lookup returns CDR1 SNHLY and CDR2 FYNNEI. Trimming removed 8 bases at V and 2 bases at J, with 13 bases between. The CDR3 sequence is 14 residues long. In nucleotides, the CDR3 is TGTGCCAGCTTCCTGGCCCGAACTGGAAACACCATATATTTT. Its translation is CASFLARTGNTIYF.

This clonotype was found a few times. The genes are TRBV5-1 and TRBJ2-1; D might be TRBD1 (6 bases). The CDR3 extends over 11 amino acids. From germline, CDR1 is SGHRS and CDR2 YFSETQ. V was pared by 7 bases and J by 9 bases, with 11 bases between. The CDR3 is CASVQGPEQFF. CDR3 nucleotide sequence: TGCGCCAGCGTACAGGGCCCTGAGCAGTTCTTC. Full variable domain (remainder filled in from reference TRBV5-1 and TRBJ2-1): KAGVTQTPRYLIKTRGQQVTLSCSPISGHRSVSWYQQTPGQGLQFLFEYFSETQRNKGNFPGRFSGRQFSNSRSEMNVSTLELGDSALYLCASVQGPEQFFGPGTRLTVL.

The genes are TRBV10-3 and TRBJ2-3, with unresolved D. This CDR3 region has 14 residues. Germline V CDR1 and CDR2: ENHRY, SYGVKD. V lost 2 bases and J 4 bases, leaving 10 bases between the germline ends. CDR3 sequence (DNA): TGTGCCATCAGTGAGGAGCCTTTTCCAGATACGCAGTATTTT. It yields the protein CAISEEPFPDTQYF.

This clonotype was seen a handful of times. This chain links TRBV27 with TRBJ1-2; D may be TRBD1 (5 bases). The V gene's germline CDR1 is MNHEY and CDR2 SMNVEV (reference sequence). The CDR3 loop spans 14 amino acids. V shed 5 bases and J shed 2 bases, with 12 bases lying between them. The CDR3 loop reads CASSPPGVNYGYTF. CDR3 coding DNA: TGTGCCAGCAGTCCCCCGGGGGTAAACTATGGCTACACCTTC.

This clonotype was observed at least ten times. This chain uses TRBV6-2 or TRBV6-3 with TRBJ2-7, with D uncertain. CDR1 is MNHEY and CDR2 is SVGEGT in the germline V gene. The CDR3 is 15 residues long. Trimming stripped 7 bases from V and 2 bases from J, with 18 bases between. The CDR3 loop is CASKRGVDLPYEQYF. DNA for the CDR3: TGTGCCAGCAAAAGAGGAGTAGATCTCCCCTACGAGCAGTACTTC.

This clonotype was counted between two and nine times. The chain links TRBV7-9 to TRBJ2-7; D not certain. Trimming removed 7 bases from V and 0 bases from J, with 7 bases in between. Looked up from germline, CDR1 is SEHNR and CDR2 is FQNEAQ (reference sequence). The CDR3 runs to 12 residues. The CDR3 DNA reads TGTGCCAGCACCCCTGGCTCCTACGAGCAGTACTTC. Its translation is CASTPGSYEQYF.

The chain joins TRBV18 to TRBJ1-1; D is ambiguous. The V gene lost 4 bases and the J gene lost 1 base, with 13 bases spanning the gap. Germline CDR1 is KGHSH and CDR2 is LQKENI. This CDR3 comprises 15 residues. The chain's CDR3 is CASSLLHKANTEAFF. The DNA of the CDR3 is TGTGCCAGCTCACTCCTGCATAAGGCGAACACTGAAGCTTTCTTT.

This clonotype has more than one count but fewer than ten. V gene TRBV5-5 combines with J gene TRBJ2-5; D gene ambiguous. The CDR3 is 15 amino acids. Germline CDR1 and CDR2: SGHKS and YYEKEE (reference sequence). Trimming left V 3 bases short and J 2 bases short, with 14 bases between. Here the CDR3 DNA reads TGTGCCAGCAGCTACCGGGCCTTGAGGCAAGAGACCCAGTACTTC. Protein: CASSYRALRQETQYF.

This clonotype was found a few times. The genes are TRBV19 and TRBJ2-6; D may be TRBD1 or TRBD2 (5 bases each). CDR1 is LNHDA, CDR2 SQIVND, per germline (reference sequence). The V end lost 3 bases, the J end lost 2 bases, and 8 bases lay between the germline ends. The length of the CDR3 is 15 residues. This CDR3 reads CASSMRGAGANVLTF. DNA for the CDR3: TGTGCCAGTAGTATGAGAGGGGCTGGGGCCAACGTCCTGACTTTC.

This clonotype has just a few counts. V gene TRBV6-2 or TRBV6-3 combines with J gene TRBJ1-4, with D hard to call. The length of the CDR3 is 12 residues. Germline V gives CDR1 MNHEY, CDR2 SVGEGT. Trimming pared 8 bases from V and 8 bases from J, leaving 12 bases between. The CDR3 sequence is CASRDREEKLFF. The CDR3 nucleotides read TGTGCCAGCCGCGACCGGGAGGAAAAACTGTTTTTT.

The V and J genes are TRBV7-9 and TRBJ2-1; 8 nucleotides align to TRBD1. V gave up 10 bases and J gave up 6 bases; unmatched junction bases: 8. The CDR3 is 13 amino acids. Germline-derived CDR1 and CDR2 are SEHNR and FQNEAQ (reference sequence). CDR3 DNA: TGTGCCACCAGGACAGGGTGGGGCAATGAGCAGTTCTTC. It is translated as CATRTGWGNEQFF.

This clonotype was found many times. The V and J genes are TRBV10-3 and TRBJ2-6; D assignment may be TRBD1 or TRBD2 (5 bases each). The CDR3 sequence is 15 residues long. Germline CDR1 reads ENHRY; CDR2 reads SYGVKD. V was clipped by 2 bases and J by 1 base, with 6 bases between them. The CDR3 protein is CAISEEGSGANVLTF. The CDR3 coding sequence is TGTGCCATCAGTGAGGAGGGGTCTGGGGCCAACGTCCTGACTTTC.

The rearrangement joins TRBV19 to TRBJ1-2, with no clear D. CDR1 and CDR2 (germline): LNHDA, SQIVND (reference sequence). The ends were cut back, 3 bases at V and 3 bases at J, with 11 bases in the middle. The CDR3 is 14 amino acids. CDR3 DNA: TGTGCCAGTAGTATGCGGGCGATGGACTATGGCTACACCTTC. This codes for CASSMRAMDYGYTF.

The sample holds a few counts of this clonotype. The chain employs TRBV7-2 and TRBJ2-5; D ambiguous. Germline V gene data show CDR1 as SGHTA and CDR2 as FQGNSA. The CDR3 has 15 residues. With 3 bases removed from V and 1 base from J, the gap between germline ends came to 12 bases. The CDR3 loop reads CASSFPWRSQETQYF. CDR3 in DNA: TGTGCCAGCAGCTTTCCATGGCGGTCCCAAGAGACCCAGTACTTC.

The chain recombines TRBV11-2 with TRBJ2-4; D is undetermined. V lost 5 bases and J lost 7, with 9 bases in between. There are 12 residues in the CDR3. The V gene's germline CDR1 is SGHAT and CDR2 FQNNGV. The CDR3 DNA sequence: TGTGCCAGCAGCCCCGACATGAACATTCAGTACTTC. It specifies CASSPDMNIQYF.

This clonotype appeared many times. This chain links TRBV7-2 with TRBJ2-1; 11 bases align to TRBD2. This CDR3 is built from 16 residues. V dropped 4 bases and J dropped 7; count of bases not matched to a gene: 9. Germline CDR1 and CDR2: SGHTA and FQGNSA. CDR3 coding DNA: TGTGCCAGCAGCTCCCCGGTAGCGGGAGGGCCTAATGAGCAGTTCTTC. This sequence encodes CASSSPVAGGPNEQFF.

This clonotype was picked up many times. This rearrangement joins TRBV10-3 to TRBJ1-1; maybe TRBD1 (5 bases). V shed 8 bases and J shed 1 base, with 17 bases lying between them. There are 15 residues in the CDR3. The V gene's germline CDR1 is ENHRY and CDR2 SYGVKD. DNA of the CDR3: TGTGCCATCTCGGCCGGGCTGGGGACGAACACTGAAGCTTTCTTT. This gives the protein CAISAGLGTNTEAFF.

This clonotype has only a few counts. The V gene is TRBV20-1, the J gene TRBJ2-7, with TRBD1 as a possible D gene (6 bases). The length of the CDR3 is 15 residues. The germline V gene has CDR1 DFQATT and CDR2 SNEGSKA (reference sequence). V lost 6 bases and J lost 2, with 20 bases in between. In DNA, the CDR3 is TGCAGTGCCGTATTAGGACAGCCCCGGGCCTACGAGCAGTACTTC. Protein: CSAVLGQPRAYEQYF.

This clonotype appeared a few times. The rearrangement links TRBV12-3 or TRBV12-4 to TRBJ2-3; D might be TRBD2 (5 bases). V lost 5 bases to trimming and J lost 6 bases, with 12 bases between them. This CDR3 is 13 amino acids long. This CDR3 is CASSRGLVDTQYF. The CDR3 DNA is TGTGCCAGCAGTCGGGGTTTAGTGGATACGCAGTATTTT.

This rearrangement joins TRBV29-1 to TRBJ1-1; maybe TRBD1 (5 bases). This CDR3 has 13 residues. V was cut by 3 bases and J by 4 bases, with 12 bases left in between. Germline CDR1 SQVTM, CDR2 ANQGSEA. The CDR3 coding sequence is TGCAGCGTTGAGCTTGGGGGGTTCACTGAAGCTTTCTTT. This encodes CSVELGGFTEAFF.

This clonotype has a handful of counts. This rearrangement joins TRBV12-3 or TRBV12-4 to TRBJ1-2; D is ambiguous. CDR3 length: 15 residues. Between the trimmed V and J ends, which lost 5 bases and 6 bases, there was a span of 19 bases. CDR3 residues: CASSPTRNKENGYTF. The CDR3 nucleotides read TGTGCCAGCAGTCCGACGCGGAACAAGGAAAATGGCTACACCTTC.

This clonotype was counted only a few times. The chain joins TRBV10-3 to TRBJ2-2; D may be TRBD2 (5 bases). The CDR3 covers 16 residues. V lost 8 bases and J 1 base, leaving 17 bases between the germline ends. CDR1 is ENHRY and CDR2 is SYGVKD in the germline V gene. CDR3 region: CAIARAEPENTGELFF. The CDR3 DNA follows: TGTGCCATCGCGCGGGCCGAACCCGAGAACACCGGGGAGCTGTTTTTT.

This clonotype was observed a handful of times. This chain links TRBV23-1 with TRBJ1-5; D possibly corresponds to TRBD1 (6 bases). TRBV23-1 is designated an ORF whose function remains uncertain. V was clipped by 7 bases and J by 3 bases, with 13 bases between them. The CDR3 consists of 14 residues. CDR3 DNA: TGCGCCAGCATTCCACAGGGATACAATCAGCCCCAGCATTTT. Translation: CASIPQGYNQPQHF.

This clonotype has a handful of counts. The chain joins TRBV10-3 to TRBJ2-1; 7 bases agree with TRBD2. Looked up from germline, CDR1 is ENHRY and CDR2 is SYGVKD. V lost 6 bases and J lost 0; bases outside the gene matches: 8. This CDR3 spans 16 amino acids. Written as DNA, the CDR3 is TGTGCCATCAGCCATAGGCGGGGGTCCTCCTACAATGAGCAGTTCTTC. Protein product: CAISHRRGSSYNEQFF.

This clonotype was picked up a small number of times. The V gene is TRBV6-1, the J gene TRBJ2-7; 9 bases agree with TRBD2. This CDR3 spans 15 amino acids. The germline V gene has CDR1 MNHNS and CDR2 SASEGT. V trimming: 6 bases; J trimming: 3 bases; junction bases outside the gene matches: 9. The CDR3 coding sequence is TGTGCCAGCAGGACTCTAGGGACTAGCCTCTACGAGCAGTACTTC. This sequence encodes CASRTLGTSLYEQYF.

The V and J genes are TRBV7-9 and TRBJ1-2, with D perhaps matching TRBD1 (6 bases). With 1 base removed from V and 14 bases from J, the gap between germline ends came to 20 bases. Germline V gene sequence: CDR1 SEHNR, CDR2 FQNEAQ (reference sequence). The CDR3 is made up of 14 amino acids. The CDR3 reads CASSLGGHLGDNTF. CDR3 nucleotides: TGTGCCAGCAGCTTAGGGGGACATCTGGGCGATAATACCTTC.

This clonotype has just a few counts. The chain couples TRBV4-2 to TRBJ2-7; D gene unclear. This CDR3 is built from 15 residues. Germline V gene sequence: CDR1 LGHNA, CDR2 YNFKEQ. The ends were cut back, 0 bases at V and 2 bases at J, with 11 bases in the middle. In DNA form, the CDR3 reads TGTGCCAGCAGCCAAGATGTGGCAGGAGCCTACGAGCAGTACTTC. Encoded protein: CASSQDVAGAYEQYF.

This clonotype was recorded a few times. The gene calls are TRBV30 and TRBJ1-4, with D tentatively TRBD1 (6 bases). Trimming removed 5 bases from V and 4 bases from J, with 14 bases in between. The CDR3 is 14 residues long. CDR1 GTSNPN and CDR2 SVGIG come from the germline V gene (reference sequence). CDR3 bases: TGTGCCTGGTCAGGGGTAGGACTTAATGAAAAACTGTTTTTT. Its protein is CAWSGVGLNEKLFF.